This record covers a single T cell receptor (beta chain). Its antigen is unknown. The PCR contained 60 Vbeta and 13 Jbeta primers. This table comes from immunoSEQ multiplex PCR, and its TCRdb copy is limited to in-frame clones, with some not included. Its table records 45,000 to 55,000 clones. V shed 5 bases, J shed 2 bases, and the junction held 3 bases outside the gene matches. This CDR3 has 15 amino acids. Germline assignment: CDR1 LGHNA and CDR2 YSLEER. The sample belongs to a study of cytomegalovirus exposure and HLA in healthy donors. Study findings and constraints: Association of 16,951 TCR beta sequences with HLA alleles was found at 0.05 false discovery rate in a later analysis. While the bulk of TCR sequences proved rare, some public TCRs turned up in many donors. For TCR beta chains, V- and J-gene trimming was later linked to a missense DCLRE1C variant.

The sequencing sample was made of PBMCs. The sequence was collected from a male donor in good health and CMV-seropositive. The gene calls are TRBV4-3 and TRBJ1-3; TRBD1 aligns across 10 bases. The chain's CDR3 is CASSSGTGAGNTIYF. CDR3 bases: TGCGCCAGCAGCTCCGGGACAGGGGCTGGAAACACCATATATTTT.